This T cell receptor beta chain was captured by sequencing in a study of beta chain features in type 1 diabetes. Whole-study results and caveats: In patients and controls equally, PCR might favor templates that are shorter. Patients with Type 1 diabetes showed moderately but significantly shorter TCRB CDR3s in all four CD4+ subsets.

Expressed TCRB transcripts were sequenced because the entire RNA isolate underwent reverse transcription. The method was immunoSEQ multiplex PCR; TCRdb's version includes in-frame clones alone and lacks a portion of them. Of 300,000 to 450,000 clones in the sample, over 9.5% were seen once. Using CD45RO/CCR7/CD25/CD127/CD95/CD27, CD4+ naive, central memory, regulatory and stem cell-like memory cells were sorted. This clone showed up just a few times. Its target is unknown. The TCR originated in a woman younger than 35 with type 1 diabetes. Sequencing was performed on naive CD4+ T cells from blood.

CDR3 in amino acids: CASSEGQGISPLHF. In DNA form, the CDR3 reads TGTGCCAGCAGTGAAGGACAGGGGATATCACCCCTCCACTTT. This sequence joins TRBV25-1 and TRBJ1-6; 9 positions agree with TRBD1. J gave up 10 bases and V 2 bases, and 3 bases lay outside the gene matches. The CDR3 extends over 14 amino acids. Germline V gene sequence: CDR1 MGHDK, CDR2 SYGVNS.